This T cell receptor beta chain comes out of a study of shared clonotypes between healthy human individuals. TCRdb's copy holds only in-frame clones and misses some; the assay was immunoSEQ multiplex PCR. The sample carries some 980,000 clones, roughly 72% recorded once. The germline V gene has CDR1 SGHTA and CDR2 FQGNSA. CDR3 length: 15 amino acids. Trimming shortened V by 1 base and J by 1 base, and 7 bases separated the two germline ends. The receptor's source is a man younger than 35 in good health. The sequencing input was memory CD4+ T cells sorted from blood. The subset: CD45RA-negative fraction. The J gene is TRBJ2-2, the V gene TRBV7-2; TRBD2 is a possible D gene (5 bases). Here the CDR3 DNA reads TGTGCCAGCAGCTTAGGAGCGGAGAACACCGGGGAGCTGTTTTTT. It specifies CASSLGAENTGELFF.